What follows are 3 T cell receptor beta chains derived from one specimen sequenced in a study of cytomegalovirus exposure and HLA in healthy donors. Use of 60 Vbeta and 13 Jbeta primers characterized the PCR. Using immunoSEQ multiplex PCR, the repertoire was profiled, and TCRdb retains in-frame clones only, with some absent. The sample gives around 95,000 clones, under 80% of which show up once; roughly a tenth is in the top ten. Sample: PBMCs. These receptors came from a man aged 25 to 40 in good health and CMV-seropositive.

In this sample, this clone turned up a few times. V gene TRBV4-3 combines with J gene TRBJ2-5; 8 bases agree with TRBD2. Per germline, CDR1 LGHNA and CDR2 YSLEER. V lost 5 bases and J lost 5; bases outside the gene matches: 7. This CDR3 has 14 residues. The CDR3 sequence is CASSSSGGSETQYF. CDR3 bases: TGCGCCAGCAGCAGCTCGGGGGGGTCGGAGACCCAGTACTTC.

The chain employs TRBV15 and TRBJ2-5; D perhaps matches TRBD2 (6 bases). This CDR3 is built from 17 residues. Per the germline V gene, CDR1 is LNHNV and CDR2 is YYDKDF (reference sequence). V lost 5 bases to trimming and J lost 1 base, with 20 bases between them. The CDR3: CATSLQASRGPQETQYF. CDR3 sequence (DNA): TGTGCCACCAGCCTACAGGCGTCGCGGGGACCCCAAGAGACCCAGTACTTC. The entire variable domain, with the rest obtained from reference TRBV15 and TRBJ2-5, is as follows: DAMVIQNPRYQVTQFGKPVTLSCSQTLNHNVMYWYQQKSSQAPKLLFHYYDKDFNNEADTPDNFQSRRPNTSFCFLDIRSPGLGDTAMYLCATSLQASRGPQETQYFGPGTRLLVL.

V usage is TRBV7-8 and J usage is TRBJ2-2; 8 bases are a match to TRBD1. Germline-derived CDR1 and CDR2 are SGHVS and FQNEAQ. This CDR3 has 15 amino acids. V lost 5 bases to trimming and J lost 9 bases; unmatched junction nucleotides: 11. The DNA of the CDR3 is TGTGCCAGCAGCCCGTTGGGCAGGGGGCCAAGGGAGCTGTTTTTT. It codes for CASSPLGRGPRELFF. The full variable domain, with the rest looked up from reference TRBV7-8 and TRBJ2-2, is GAGVSQSPRYKVAKRGQDVALRCDPISGHVSLFWYQQALGQGPEFLTYFQNEAQLDKSGLPSDRFFAERPEGSVSTLKIQRTQQEDSAVYLCASSPLGRGPRELFFGEGSRLTVL.